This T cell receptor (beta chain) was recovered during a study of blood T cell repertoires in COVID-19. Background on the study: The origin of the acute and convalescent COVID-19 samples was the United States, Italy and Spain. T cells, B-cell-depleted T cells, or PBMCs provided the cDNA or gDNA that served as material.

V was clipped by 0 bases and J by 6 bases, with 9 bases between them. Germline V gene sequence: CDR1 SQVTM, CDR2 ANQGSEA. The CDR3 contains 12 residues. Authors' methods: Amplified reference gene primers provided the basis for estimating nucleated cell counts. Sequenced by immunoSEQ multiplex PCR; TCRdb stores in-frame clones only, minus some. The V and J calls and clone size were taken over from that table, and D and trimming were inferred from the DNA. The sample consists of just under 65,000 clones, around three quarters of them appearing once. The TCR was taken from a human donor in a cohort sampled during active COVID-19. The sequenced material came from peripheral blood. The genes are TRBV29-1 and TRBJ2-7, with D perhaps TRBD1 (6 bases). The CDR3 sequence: CSVEDPGAEQYF. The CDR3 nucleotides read TGCAGCGTTGAAGACCCAGGGGCCGAGCAGTACTTC.